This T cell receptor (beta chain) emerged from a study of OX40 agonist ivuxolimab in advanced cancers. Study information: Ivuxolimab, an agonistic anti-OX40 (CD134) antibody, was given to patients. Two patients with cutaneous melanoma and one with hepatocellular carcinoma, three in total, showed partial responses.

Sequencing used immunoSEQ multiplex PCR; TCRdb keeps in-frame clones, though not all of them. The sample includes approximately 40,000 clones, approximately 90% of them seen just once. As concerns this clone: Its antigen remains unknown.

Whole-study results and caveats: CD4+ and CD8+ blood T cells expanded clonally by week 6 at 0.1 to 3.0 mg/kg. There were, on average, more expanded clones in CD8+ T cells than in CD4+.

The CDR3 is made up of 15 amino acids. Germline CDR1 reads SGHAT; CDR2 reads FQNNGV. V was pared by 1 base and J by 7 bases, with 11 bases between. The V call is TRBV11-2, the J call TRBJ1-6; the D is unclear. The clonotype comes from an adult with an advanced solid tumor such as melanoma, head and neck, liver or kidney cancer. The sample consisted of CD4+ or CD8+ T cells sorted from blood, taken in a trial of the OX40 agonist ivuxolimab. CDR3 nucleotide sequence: TGTGCCAGCAGCTTAGCTTACGGAGGAAATTCACCCCTCCACTTT. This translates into CASSLAYGGNSPLHF.